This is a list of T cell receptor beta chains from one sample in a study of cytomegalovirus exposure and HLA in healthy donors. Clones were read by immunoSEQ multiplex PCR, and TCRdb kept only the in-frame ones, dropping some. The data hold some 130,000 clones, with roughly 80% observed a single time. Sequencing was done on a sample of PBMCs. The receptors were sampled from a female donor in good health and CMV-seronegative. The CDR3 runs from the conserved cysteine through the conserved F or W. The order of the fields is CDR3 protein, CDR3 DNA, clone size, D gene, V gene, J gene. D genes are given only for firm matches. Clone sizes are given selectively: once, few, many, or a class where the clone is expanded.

CASSPPLGLWIGDAGELFF,TGTGCCAGCTCACCACCGTTGGGACTTTGGATAGGGGATGCCGGGGAGCTGTTTTTT,NA,NA,TRBV18,TRBJ2-2
CAWGDTGPNTGELFF,TGTGCCTGGGGGGATACAGGGCCTAACACCGGGGAGCTGTTTTTT,NA,NA,TRBV30,TRBJ2-2
CASKTPSGQEGGELFF,TGTGCCAGCAAAACCCCGTCAGGACAGGAAGGCGGGGAGCTGTTTTTT,NA,TRBD1,TRBV28,TRBJ2-2
CASSLADSSDYEQYF,TGTGCCAGCAGCTTAGCGGACTCGTCCGACTACGAGCAGTACTTC,NA,NA,TRBV7-2,TRBJ2-7
CASSLAEGMGEQYF,TGTGCCAGCAGCCTAGCGGAGGGGATGGGCGAGCAGTACTTC,NA,TRBD2,TRBV5-4,TRBJ2-7
CSVDGQGPEQYF,TGCAGCGTTGATGGTCAGGGGCCCGAGCAGTACTTC,few,NA,TRBV29-1,TRBJ2-7
CASSQSGTGTHYGYTF,TGTGCCAGCAGCCAATCCGGGACAGGGACACACTATGGCTACACCTTC,NA,TRBD1,TRBV7-3,TRBJ1-2
CASSEAISGSYEQYF,TGTGCCAGCAGTGAAGCTATTAGCGGCTCCTACGAGCAGTACTTC,NA,NA,TRBV6-1,TRBJ2-7
CATSRPTSPYEQYF,TGTGCCACCAGCAGGCCTACCTCCCCCTACGAGCAGTACTTC,few,NA,TRBV15,TRBJ2-7
CASSPPDWLGGELFF,TGTGCCAGCAGCCCCCCGGACTGGCTGGGCGGGGAGCTGTTTTTT,once,NA,TRBV5-6,TRBJ2-2
CASSRDRTQNIQYF,TGTGCCAGCAGCCGCGACAGGACCCAAAACATTCAGTACTTC,NA,NA,TRBV4-2,TRBJ2-4
CSVSEGLGEQFF,TGCAGCGTCTCGGAGGGGCTCGGTGAGCAGTTCTTC,NA,NA,TRBV29-1,TRBJ2-1
CASSPGSGRGNSYNEQFF,TGTGCCAGCTCTCCGGGTAGCGGGAGGGGGAATTCCTACAATGAGCAGTTCTTC,NA,TRBD2,TRBV7-3,TRBJ2-1
CASRLDTVISYEQYF,TGTGCAAGTCGCTTAGACACAGTTATCTCCTACGAGCAGTACTTC,NA,NA,TRBV12-2,TRBJ2-7
CASSLHGRGDTQYF,TGTGCCAGCTCACTCCACGGGAGGGGAGATACGCAGTATTTT,NA,TRBD2,TRBV18,TRBJ2-3